The 5 T cell receptor beta chains below were found in one sample sequenced in a study of control samples from healthy donors and cancer patients. Sequencing was performed with immunoSEQ multiplex PCR; in TCRdb, only in-frame clones are kept and a portion is missing. Of 95,000 to 150,000 clones detected, around nine tenths appear once; the ten largest clones hold 12%. Sequencing was done on a sample of blood. These receptors all come from a man aged 25-40 years in good health.

V and J are TRBV10-3 and TRBJ1-2; no firm D call. Germline assignment: CDR1 ENHRY and CDR2 SYGVKD. CDR3 length: 13 residues. Trimming cost V 0 bases and J 4 bases, with 6 bases left between them. In DNA form, the CDR3 reads TGTGCCATCAGTGAGTCATGGGCCTATGGCTACACCTTC. Its translation: CAISESWAYGYTF.

This chain connects TRBV5-8 to TRBJ2-5, with a tentative D call TRBD2 (6 bases). Germline V lookup: CDR1 SGHTS, CDR2 YDEGEE. The CDR3 has 16 amino acids. Trimming removed 4 bases from V and 2 bases from J, with 18 bases in between. Here the CDR3 reads CASSIGLSGDQETQYF. The CDR3 DNA sequence: TGTGCCAGCAGCATCGGACTAAGCGGAGATCAAGAGACCCAGTACTTC.

The rearrangement uses TRBV5-5 and TRBJ1-1, with a possible D match to TRBD1 (5 bases). The CDR3 runs 13 residues. Germline CDR1 is SGHKS and CDR2 is YYEKEE (reference sequence). The V gene lost 2 bases and the J gene lost 3 bases, with 8 bases spanning the gap. The CDR3 region has the DNA TGTGCCAGCAGCTTCGGGACCGACACTGAAGCTTTCTTT. It is translated as CASSFGTDTEAFF.

Here the CDR3 reads CASSVGTGRSNYGYTF. For the CDR3, the DNA is TGTGCCAGCAGCGTTGGGACAGGGAGAAGTAACTATGGCTACACCTTC. V is TRBV5-5 and J is TRBJ1-2; 9 bases agree with TRBD1. V shed 4 bases, J shed 1 base, and the junction held 8 bases outside the gene matches. The germline V gene encodes CDR1 SGHKS and CDR2 YYEKEE (reference sequence). CDR3 size: 16 residues.

This chain connects TRBV24-1 to TRBJ2-3; TRBD2 is a possible D gene (5 bases). The V gene's germline CDR1 is KGHDR and CDR2 SFDVKD. The V end lost 6 bases, the J end lost 0 bases, and 15 bases lay between the germline ends. The CDR3 spans 16 residues. Here the CDR3 reads CATSSTRAASTDTQYF. CDR3 DNA sequence: TGTGCCACCAGTTCTACGAGGGCGGCGAGCACAGATACGCAGTATTTT.